The 17 T cell receptor beta chains below come from one sample, sequenced in a study of shared clonotypes between healthy human individuals. TCRdb keeps only in-frame clones here, not all; method: immunoSEQ multiplex PCR. The sample contains about 380,000 clones, about 96% of which appear only once. Sequenced sample: memory CD8+ T cells sorted from blood. Indicated subset: CD45RO+ cells pooled with CCR7-negative TemRA cells. The receptors derive from a man between 25 and 39 years old in good health.

This chain joins TRBV29-1 and TRBJ2-3; no clear D. V lost 5 bases and J 0 bases, leaving 12 bases between the germline ends. CDR3 size: 14 residues. CDR1 and CDR2 (germline): SQVTM, ANQGSEA. The CDR3 DNA is TGCAGCGTTAGTAGATGGATCAGCACAGATACGCAGTATTTT. This encodes CSVSRWISTDTQYF.

This sequence joins TRBV15 and TRBJ1-4, with TRBD1 matching 7 bases. V shed 4 bases and J 4 bases; nucleotides not matched to a gene: 15. The germline V gene encodes CDR1 LNHNV and CDR2 YYDKDF (reference sequence). This CDR3 has 18 amino acids. The CDR3: CATSNDRDHGFNNEKLFF. The CDR3 nucleotides are TGTGCCACCAGCAATGACAGGGATCATGGCTTTAATAATGAAAAACTGTTTTTT.

The chain couples TRBV30 to TRBJ2-1; tentatively, D is TRBD2 (6 bases). Trimming took off 2 bases at V and 6 bases at J, with 14 bases between the two ends. The germline V gene has CDR1 GTSNPN and CDR2 SVGIG (reference sequence). This CDR3 has 14 residues. The CDR3, as DNA: TGTGCCTGGAGTATCGGGGTTAGCGGCAATGAGCAGTTCTTC. Translated, it gives CAWSIGVSGNEQFF. Based on the CDR3 plus reference TRBV30 and TRBJ2-1, the full variable domain is SQTIHQWPATLVQPVGSPLSLECTVEGTSNPNLYWYRQAAGRGLQLLFYSVGIGQISSEVPQNLSASRPQDRQFILSSKKLLLSDSGFYLCAWSIGVSGNEQFFGPGTRLTVL.

This sequence joins TRBV5-1 and TRBJ2-3, with a tentative D call TRBD2 (6 bases). Germline V gene sequence: CDR1 SGHRS, CDR2 YFSETQ. The CDR3 length is 15 residues. The CDR3 here is CPKPASREVTDTQYF. CDR3 nucleotide sequence: TGCCCAAAGCCAGCGTCAAGGGAGGTCACAGATACGCAGTATTTT.

The chain couples TRBV27 to TRBJ2-6; 10 bases map to TRBD1. This CDR3 is 16 amino acids long. Germline V gene lookup returns CDR1 MNHEY and CDR2 SMNVEV (reference sequence). J was trimmed by 3 bases and V by 6 bases; bases with no gene match: 5. The CDR3 region has the DNA TGTGCCAGCAGCCCCGGGACAGGGGTTGGGGCCAACGTCCTGACTTTC. Its translation is CASSPGTGVGANVLTF.

This chain joins TRBV5-4 and TRBJ2-7; D is perhaps TRBD1 or TRBD2 (5 bases each). Germline V gives CDR1 SGHNT, CDR2 YYREEE (reference sequence). The V end was cut by 6 bases, the J end by 12 bases, with 13 bases between. The CDR3 has 10 residues. The CDR3 loop reads CASIPGRGYF. As DNA, the CDR3 is TGTGCCAGCATCCCGGGAAGGGGGTACTTC.

This chain joins TRBV29-1 and TRBJ2-7; maybe TRBD2 (6 bases). There are 15 residues in the CDR3. Germline CDR1 reads SQVTM; CDR2 reads ANQGSEA. Trimming cost V 6 bases and J 7 bases, with 25 bases left between them. Here the CDR3 reads CSVGVHPIRAGEQYF. The CDR3 DNA reads as TGCAGCGTCGGAGTCCACCCTATTAGGGCGGGGGAGCAGTACTTC.

The chain recombines TRBV28 with TRBJ1-4; the D is unclear. Trimming cost V 0 bases and J 8 bases, with 4 bases left between them. The V gene's germline CDR1 is MDHEN and CDR2 SYDVKM. There are 12 residues in the CDR3. Here the CDR3 DNA reads TGTGCCAGCAGTTTATGGGGGGAAAAACTGTTTTTT. It translates to CASSLWGEKLFF.

The rearrangement joins TRBV4-1 to TRBJ2-7; D is uncertain. The CDR3 length is 15 residues. V was clipped by 0 bases and J by 2 bases, with 11 bases between them. Germline CDR1 is MGHRA and CDR2 is YSYEKL. The CDR3, as DNA: TGCGCCAGCAGCCAAGAAAACAGAAGCCCCTACGAGCAGTACTTC. Protein product: CASSQENRSPYEQYF.

The chain employs TRBV2 and TRBJ1-5; D gene ambiguous. This CDR3 has 12 amino acids. V shed 3 bases and J shed 5 bases, with 5 bases lying between them. The germline CDR1 and CDR2 sequences are SNHLY and FYNNEI. The CDR3 loop reads CASSDSDQPQHF. The CDR3 bases are TGTGCCAGCAGTGATTCAGATCAGCCCCAGCATTTT.

J is TRBJ2-3 and V is TRBV7-2; 10 bases are a match to TRBD2. This CDR3 is 18 amino acids long. Germline V gives CDR1 SGHTA, CDR2 FQGNSA. Unmatched junction bases numbered 12, after V lost 2 bases and J lost 4 bases. CDR3 protein: CASSLIRPSGSGADTQYF. The CDR3 DNA reads as TGTGCCAGCAGCTTAATAAGGCCTAGCGGGAGTGGCGCAGATACGCAGTATTTT. Using reference TRBV7-2 and TRBJ2-3 for the parts outside the CDR3, the full variable domain is GAGVSQSPSNKVTEKGKDVELRCDPISGHTALYWYRQSLGQGLEFLIYFQGNSAPDKSGLPSDRFSAERTGGSVSTLTIQRTQQEDSAVYLCASSLIRPSGSGADTQYFGPGTRLTVL.

The chain links TRBV7-2 to TRBJ2-1, with TRBD2 matching 7 bases. V lost 1 base and J lost 4; bases outside the gene matches: 4. Germline assignment: CDR1 SGHTA and CDR2 FQGNSA. This CDR3 is 15 amino acids long. The CDR3: CASSLEPSGYNEQFF. CDR3 bases: TGTGCCAGCAGCTTAGAACCTAGCGGTTACAATGAGCAGTTCTTC.

In this sample, this clone turned up a few times. The V and J genes are TRBV11-1 and TRBJ2-4; possibly TRBD1 for D (6 bases). Germline V gene data show CDR1 as SGHAT and CDR2 as FQDESV (reference sequence). V was clipped by 5 bases and J by 8 bases, with 16 bases between them. This CDR3 is built from 14 residues. CDR3 bases: TGTGCCAGCAGCCTCCGGACAGTTGGGGACATTCAGTACTTC. Its protein is CASSLRTVGDIQYF.

This chain joins TRBV5-1 and TRBJ2-2; D tentatively fits TRBD1 or TRBD2 (5 bases each). This CDR3 spans 15 amino acids. Germline V gene sequence: CDR1 SGHRS, CDR2 YFSETQ. Trimming left V 4 bases short and J 10 bases short, with 20 bases between. CDR3 protein: CASSLSAGRGEELFF. The CDR3 region has the DNA TGCGCCAGCAGCCTCTCTGCGGGTCGAGGGGAGGAGCTGTTTTTT.

The rearrangement uses TRBV11-2 and TRBJ2-5, with D perhaps TRBD2 (6 bases). Germline CDR1 SGHAT, CDR2 FQNNGV. Trimming cost V 3 bases and J 5 bases, with 22 bases left between them. The CDR3 loop spans 17 amino acids. CDR3 sequence (DNA): TGTGCCAGCAGCTTTCTATTGGGTTTGCGGGGTCGGGAGACCCAGTACTTC. It translates to CASSFLLGLRGRETQYF.

This rearrangement joins TRBV7-2 to TRBJ2-1; weak D call: TRBD2 (6 bases). CDR1 is SGHTA, CDR2 FQGNSA, per germline. Trimming shortened V by 1 base and J by 8 bases, and 18 bases separated the two germline ends. This CDR3 has 16 residues. The CDR3, as DNA: TGTGCCAGCAGCTTAGGGCCTAGGAGGAGGGGCGATGAGCAGTTCTTC. Its protein product is CASSLGPRRRGDEQFF. Drawing the rest from reference TRBV7-2 and TRBJ2-1, the complete variable domain is GAGVSQSPSNKVTEKGKDVELRCDPISGHTALYWYRQSLGQGLEFLIYFQGNSAPDKSGLPSDRFSAERTGGSVSTLTIQRTQQEDSAVYLCASSLGPRRRGDEQFFGPGTRLTVL.

The count of this clone is one. The V gene is TRBV4-1, the J gene TRBJ2-5; TRBD2 might be the D (6 bases). V was pared by 3 bases and J by 0 bases, with 11 bases between. Germline V lookup: CDR1 MGHRA, CDR2 YSYEKL. The CDR3 length is 15 residues. The chain's CDR3 is CASSQLALYQETQYF. In nucleotides, the CDR3 is TGCGCCAGCAGCCAGCTAGCGCTATACCAAGAGACCCAGTACTTC.